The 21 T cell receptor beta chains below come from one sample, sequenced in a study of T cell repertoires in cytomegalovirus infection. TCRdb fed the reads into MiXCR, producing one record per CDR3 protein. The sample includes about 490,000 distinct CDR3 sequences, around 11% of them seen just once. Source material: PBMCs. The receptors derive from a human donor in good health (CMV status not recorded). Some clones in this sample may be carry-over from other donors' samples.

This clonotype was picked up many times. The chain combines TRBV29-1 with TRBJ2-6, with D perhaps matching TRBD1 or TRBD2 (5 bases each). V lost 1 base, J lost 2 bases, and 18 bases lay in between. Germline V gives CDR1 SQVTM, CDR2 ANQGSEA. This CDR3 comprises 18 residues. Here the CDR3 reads CSVEGGSGTAAGANVLTF. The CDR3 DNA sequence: TGCAGCGTTGAAGGCGGTTCCGGGACGGCAGCTGGGGCCAACGTCCTGACTTTC.

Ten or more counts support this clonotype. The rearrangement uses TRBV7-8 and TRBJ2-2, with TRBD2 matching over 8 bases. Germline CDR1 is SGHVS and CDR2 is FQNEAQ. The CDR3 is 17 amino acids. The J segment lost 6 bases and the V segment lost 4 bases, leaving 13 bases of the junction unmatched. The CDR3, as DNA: TGTGCCAGCAGCTCCCTAGACACGGGAGGGCCCTCCGGGGAGCTGTTTTTT. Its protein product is CASSSLDTGGPSGELFF.

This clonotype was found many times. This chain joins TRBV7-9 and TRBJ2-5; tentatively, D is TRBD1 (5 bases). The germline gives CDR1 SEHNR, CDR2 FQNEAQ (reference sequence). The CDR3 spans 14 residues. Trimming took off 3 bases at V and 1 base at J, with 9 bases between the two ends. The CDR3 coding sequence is TGTGCCAGCAGCTTCCCCCAGGGCCAAGAGACCCAGTACTTC. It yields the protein CASSFPQGQETQYF. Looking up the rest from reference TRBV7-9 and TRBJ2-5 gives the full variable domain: DTGVSQNPRHKITKRGQNVTFRCDPISEHNRLYWYRQTLGQGPEFLTYFQNEAQLEKSRLLSDRFSAERPKGSFSTLEIQRTEQGDSAMYLCASSFPQGQETQYFGPGTRLLVL.

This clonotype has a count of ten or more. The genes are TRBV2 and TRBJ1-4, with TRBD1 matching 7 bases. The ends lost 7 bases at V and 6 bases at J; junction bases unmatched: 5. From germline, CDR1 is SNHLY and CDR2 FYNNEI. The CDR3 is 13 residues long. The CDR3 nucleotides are TGTGCCAGCAACCGACAGGGCTATGAAAAACTGTTTTTT. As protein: CASNRQGYEKLFF.

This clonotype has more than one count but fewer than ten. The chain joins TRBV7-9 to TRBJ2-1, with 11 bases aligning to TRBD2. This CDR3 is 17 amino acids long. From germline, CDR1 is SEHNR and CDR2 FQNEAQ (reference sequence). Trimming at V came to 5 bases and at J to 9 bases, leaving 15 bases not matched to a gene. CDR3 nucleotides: TGTGCCAGCAGCAAACCGGGACTAGCGGTAAAGGGAGGTGAGCAGTTCTTC. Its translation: CASSKPGLAVKGGEQFF.

The CDR3 region is CASSFLRGGSESDTQYF. Here the CDR3 DNA reads TGTGCCAGCAGCTTTCTGAGGGGCGGGAGTGAATCGGATACGCAGTATTTT. The rearrangement links TRBV5-4 to TRBJ2-3; TRBD2 matches 7 bases. This CDR3 has 17 residues. V shed 2 bases and J 6 bases; nucleotides not matched to a gene: 15. Germline V lookup: CDR1 SGHNT, CDR2 YYREEE (reference sequence).

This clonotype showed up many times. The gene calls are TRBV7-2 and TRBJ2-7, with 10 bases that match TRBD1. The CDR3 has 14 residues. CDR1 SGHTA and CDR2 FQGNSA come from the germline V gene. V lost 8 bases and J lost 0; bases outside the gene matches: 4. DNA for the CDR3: TGTGCCAGCTGCCGGGACAGGGGCTCCTACGAGCAGTACTTC. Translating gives CASCRDRGSYEQYF. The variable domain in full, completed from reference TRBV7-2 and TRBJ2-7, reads GAGVSQSPSNKVTEKGKDVELRCDPISGHTALYWYRQSLGQGLEFLIYFQGNSAPDKSGLPSDRFSAERTGGSVSTLTIQRTQQEDSAVYLCASCRDRGSYEQYFGPGTRLTVT.

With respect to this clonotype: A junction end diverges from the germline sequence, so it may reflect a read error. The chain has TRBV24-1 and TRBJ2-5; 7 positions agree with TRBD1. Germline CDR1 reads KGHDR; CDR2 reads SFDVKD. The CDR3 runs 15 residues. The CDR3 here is CATSDSPGQQGTQYF. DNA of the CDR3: TGTGCCACCAGTGATTCTCCGGGACAGCAAGGGACCCAGTACTTC.

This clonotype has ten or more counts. The CDR3 spells CASSQAWQGGYTF. The CDR3 nucleotides are TGTGCCAGCAGCCAAGCTTGGCAAGGGGGCTACACCTTC. The gene calls are TRBV14 and TRBJ1-2, with D uncertain. Trimming removed 1 base at V and 8 bases at J, with 11 bases between. Germline CDR1 is SGHDN and CDR2 is FVKESK. There are 13 residues in the CDR3. Based on the CDR3 plus reference TRBV14 and TRBJ1-2, the full variable domain is EAGVTQFPSHSVIEKGQTVTLRCDPISGHDNLYWYRRVMGKEIKFLLHFVKESKQDESGMPNNRFLAERTGGTYSTLKVQPAELEDSGVYFCASSQAWQGGYTFGSGTRLTVV.

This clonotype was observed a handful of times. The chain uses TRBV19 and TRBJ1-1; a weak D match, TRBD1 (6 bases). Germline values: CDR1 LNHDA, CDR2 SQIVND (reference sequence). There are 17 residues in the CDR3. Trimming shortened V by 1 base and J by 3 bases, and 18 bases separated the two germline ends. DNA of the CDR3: TGTGCCAGTAGTATAGGCGACAGGACCCAGAGGGACACTGAAGCTTTCTTT. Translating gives CASSIGDRTQRDTEAFF.

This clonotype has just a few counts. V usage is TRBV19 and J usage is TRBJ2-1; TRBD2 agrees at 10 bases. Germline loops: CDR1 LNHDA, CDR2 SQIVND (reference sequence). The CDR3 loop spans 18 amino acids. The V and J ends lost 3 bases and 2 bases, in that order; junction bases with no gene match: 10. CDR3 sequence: CASSMRAGGPGPYNEQFF. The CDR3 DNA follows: TGTGCCAGTAGTATGCGAGCGGGAGGGCCGGGTCCCTACAATGAGCAGTTCTTC.

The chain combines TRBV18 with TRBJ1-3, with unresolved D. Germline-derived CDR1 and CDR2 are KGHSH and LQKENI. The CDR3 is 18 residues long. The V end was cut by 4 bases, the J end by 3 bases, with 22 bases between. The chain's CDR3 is CASSLTTLIPIRGNTIYF. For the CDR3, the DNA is TGTGCCAGCTCACTGACCACGTTAATACCGATCCGTGGAAACACCATATATTTT.

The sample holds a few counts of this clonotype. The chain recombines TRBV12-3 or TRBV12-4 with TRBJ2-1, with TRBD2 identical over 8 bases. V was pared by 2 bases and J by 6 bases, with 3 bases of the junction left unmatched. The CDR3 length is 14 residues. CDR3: CASSLRSGTNEQFF. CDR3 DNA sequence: TGTGCCAGCAGTTTACGTAGCGGGACCAATGAGCAGTTCTTC.

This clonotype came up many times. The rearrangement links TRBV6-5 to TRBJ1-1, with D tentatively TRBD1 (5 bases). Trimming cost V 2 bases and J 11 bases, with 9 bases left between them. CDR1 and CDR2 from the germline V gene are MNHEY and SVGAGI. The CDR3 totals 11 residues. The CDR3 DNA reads TGTGCCAGCAGTTACCCAGGGCCTGCTTTCTTT. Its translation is CASSYPGPAFF.

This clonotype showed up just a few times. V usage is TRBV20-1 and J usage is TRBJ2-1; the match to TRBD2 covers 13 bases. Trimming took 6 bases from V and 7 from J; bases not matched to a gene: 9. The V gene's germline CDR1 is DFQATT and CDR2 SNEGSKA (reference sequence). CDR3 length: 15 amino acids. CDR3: CSATSGRGDENEQFF. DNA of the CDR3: TGCAGTGCAACTAGCGGGAGGGGGGATGAGAATGAGCAGTTCTTC.

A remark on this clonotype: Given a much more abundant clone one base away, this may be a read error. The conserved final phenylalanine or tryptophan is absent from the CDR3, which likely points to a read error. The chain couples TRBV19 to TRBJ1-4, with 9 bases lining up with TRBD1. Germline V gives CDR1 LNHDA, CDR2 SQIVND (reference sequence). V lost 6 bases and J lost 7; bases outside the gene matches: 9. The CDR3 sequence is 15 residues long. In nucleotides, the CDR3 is TGTGCCAGTAGCCGAGTACAGGGGGCGCGTGAAAAACTGTTTATT. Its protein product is CASSRVQGAREKLFI.

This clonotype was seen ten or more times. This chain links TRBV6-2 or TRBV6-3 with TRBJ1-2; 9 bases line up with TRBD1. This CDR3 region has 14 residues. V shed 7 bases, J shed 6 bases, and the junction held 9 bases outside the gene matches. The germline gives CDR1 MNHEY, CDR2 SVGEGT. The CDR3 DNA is TGTGCCAGCATTTATTCCGGGACAGGGAATGGCTACACCTTC. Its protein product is CASIYSGTGNGYTF.

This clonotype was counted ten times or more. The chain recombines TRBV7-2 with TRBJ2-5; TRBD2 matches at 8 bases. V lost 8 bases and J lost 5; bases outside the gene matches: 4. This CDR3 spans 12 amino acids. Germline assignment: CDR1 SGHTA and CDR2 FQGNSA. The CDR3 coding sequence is TGTGCCAGCGGAACGGGGGGGGAGACCCAGTACTTC. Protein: CASGTGGETQYF.

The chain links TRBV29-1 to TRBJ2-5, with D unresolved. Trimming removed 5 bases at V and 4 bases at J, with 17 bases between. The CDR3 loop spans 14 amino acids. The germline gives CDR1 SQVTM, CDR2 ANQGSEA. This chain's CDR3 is CSVPSGRWPETQYF. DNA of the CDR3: TGCAGCGTTCCTAGTGGGCGGTGGCCAGAGACCCAGTACTTC.

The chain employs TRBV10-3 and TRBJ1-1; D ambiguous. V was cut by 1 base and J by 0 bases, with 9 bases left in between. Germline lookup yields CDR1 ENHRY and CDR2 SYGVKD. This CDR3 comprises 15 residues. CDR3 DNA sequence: TGTGCCATCAGTGAGTGGCCACGGTTGAACACTGAAGCTTTCTTT. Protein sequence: CAISEWPRLNTEAFF.

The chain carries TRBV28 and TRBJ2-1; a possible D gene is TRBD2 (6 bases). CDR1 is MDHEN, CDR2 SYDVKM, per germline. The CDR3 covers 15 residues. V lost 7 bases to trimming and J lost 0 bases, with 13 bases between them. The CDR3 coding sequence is TGTGCCAGCACTCTGGGACTCTACTCCTACAATGAGCAGTTCTTC. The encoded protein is CASTLGLYSYNEQFF.